This T cell receptor beta chain was sequenced in a study of OX40 agonist ivuxolimab in advanced cancers. On the study more broadly: Ivuxolimab, an antibody that agonizes OX40 (CD134), was administered to the patients.

The germline V gene has CDR1 SGHRS and CDR2 YFSETQ. V was cut by 0 bases and J by 6 bases, with 7 bases left in between. This CDR3 contains 13 residues. Findings and limits, study-wide: There was clonal expansion of CD4+ and CD8+ blood T cells by week 6 at 0.1 to 3.0 mg/kg. Partial responders at 0.1-3.0 mg/kg had among the lowest clonal expansion.

The table came from immunoSEQ multiplex PCR; TCRdb's copy has only in-frame clones and leaves some out. Here the sample spans 40,000 to 65,000 clones, roughly 80% being singletons. At cycle 4 day 1, cycle 7 day 1, and baseline, blood was sampled. About this clone: Its antigen is not identified.

The rearrangement uses TRBV5-1 and TRBJ1-5, with D perhaps TRBD1 (6 bases). The sample here was CD4+ or CD8+ T cells sorted from blood, taken in a trial of the OX40 agonist ivuxolimab. This receptor was taken from an adult with an advanced solid tumor such as melanoma, head and neck, liver or kidney cancer. This CDR3 is CASSLGGLQPQHF. The CDR3 DNA is TGCGCCAGCAGCTTGGGGGGGCTTCAGCCCCAGCATTTT.